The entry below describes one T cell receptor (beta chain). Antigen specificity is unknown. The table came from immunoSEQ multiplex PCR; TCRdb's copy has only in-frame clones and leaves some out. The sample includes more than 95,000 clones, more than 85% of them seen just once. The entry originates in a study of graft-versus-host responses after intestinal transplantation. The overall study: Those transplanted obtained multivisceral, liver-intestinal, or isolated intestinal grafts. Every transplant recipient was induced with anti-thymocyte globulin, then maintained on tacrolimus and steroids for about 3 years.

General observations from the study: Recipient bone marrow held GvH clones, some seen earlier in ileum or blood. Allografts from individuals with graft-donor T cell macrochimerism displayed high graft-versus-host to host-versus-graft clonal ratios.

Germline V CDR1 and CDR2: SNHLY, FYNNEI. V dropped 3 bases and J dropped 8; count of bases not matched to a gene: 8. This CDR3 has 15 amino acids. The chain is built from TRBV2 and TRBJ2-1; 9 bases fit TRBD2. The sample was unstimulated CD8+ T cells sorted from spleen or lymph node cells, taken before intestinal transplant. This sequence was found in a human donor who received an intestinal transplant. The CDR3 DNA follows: TGTGCCAGCAGTGACCCGCGGGGGGGCCCGGATGAGCAGTTCTTC. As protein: CASSDPRGGPDEQFF.